The clone carrying this T cell receptor (beta chain) was detected a few times. The record originates from a study of blood T cell repertoires in COVID-19. Study-wide background: Both acute and convalescent COVID-19 samples were obtained from the United States, Italy and Spain.

TCRdb's copy holds only in-frame clones and misses some; the assay was immunoSEQ multiplex PCR. The sample lists about 210,000 clones; 80% to 90% were seen once. The sequence was collected from a woman in her thirties or forties with active or convalescent COVID-19. Sequences were obtained from peripheral blood.

CDR3: CASSDLAREGGSTDTQYF. The CDR3 DNA is TGCGCCAGCAGTGATCTCGCCAGGGAAGGGGGTAGCACAGATACGCAGTATTTT. The chain carries TRBV10-1 and TRBJ2-3, with D perhaps TRBD1 (6 bases). The CDR3 runs 18 residues. In germline, CDR1 is WNHNN, CDR2 SYGVQD (reference sequence). V was shortened by 3 bases and J by 0 bases, with 19 bases between the two germline ends.